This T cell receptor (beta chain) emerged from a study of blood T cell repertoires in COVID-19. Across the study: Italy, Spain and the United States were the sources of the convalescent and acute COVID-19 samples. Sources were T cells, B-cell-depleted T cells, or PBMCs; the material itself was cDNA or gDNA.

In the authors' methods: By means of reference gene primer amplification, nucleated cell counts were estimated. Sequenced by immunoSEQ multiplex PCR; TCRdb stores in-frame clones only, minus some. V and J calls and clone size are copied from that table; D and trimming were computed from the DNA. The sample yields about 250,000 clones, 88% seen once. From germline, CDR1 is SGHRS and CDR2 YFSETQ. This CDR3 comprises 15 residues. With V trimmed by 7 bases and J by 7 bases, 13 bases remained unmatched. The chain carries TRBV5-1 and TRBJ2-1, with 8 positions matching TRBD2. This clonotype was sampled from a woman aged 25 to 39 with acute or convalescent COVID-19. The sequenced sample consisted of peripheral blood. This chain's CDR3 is CASVTTSGVGNEQFF. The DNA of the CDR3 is TGCGCCAGCGTTACAACTAGCGGAGTCGGGAATGAGCAGTTCTTC.